The source of this T cell receptor (beta chain) is a study of early T cells in non-severe SARS-CoV-2 infection. Overall study context: Bulk RNA from unsorted whole blood was sequenced; chains were unpaired.

General study findings and limits: Anti-spike CD8 specificities were favored by VDJdb matching, whose results missed private and CD4 specificities.

The sample holds many counts of this clonotype. The antigen is undetermined. Researchers tagged individual cDNA molecules with unique molecular identifiers. Each CDR3 protein is one row after TCRdb ran MiXCR on the 5' RACE reads. This sample has 30,000 to 45,000 distinct CDR3 sequences, with less than 7% found just once. The CDR3 has 17 amino acids. Trimming at V came to 2 bases and at J to 4 bases, leaving 11 bases not matched to a gene. Per germline, CDR1 MNHEY and CDR2 SVGEGT. This receptor was taken from an adult who was a healthcare worker with PCR-confirmed SARS-CoV-2 infection or an uninfected control (not recorded which). This chain uses TRBV6-2 or TRBV6-3 with TRBJ1-5, with 7 positions matching TRBD1. Sequencing was performed on whole blood, taken at baseline. CDR3 sequence reads: CASSYEIGTAPNQPQHF. The CDR3 DNA is TGTGCCAGCAGTTACGAAATCGGGACAGCTCCTAATCAGCCCCAGCATTTT.